The T cell receptor beta chain under discussion was sequenced for a study of blood T cell repertoires in COVID-19. About the research overall: Whether acute or convalescent, the COVID-19 samples came from the United States, Italy and Spain. Nucleic acid was either cDNA or gDNA, and it came from T cells, B-cell-depleted T cells, or PBMCs.

This CDR3 region has 15 residues. Trimming at V came to 8 bases and at J to 3 bases, leaving 6 bases not matched to a gene. Germline V gives CDR1 MDHEN, CDR2 SYDVKM. As processed by the authors: Reference gene primer amplification yielded estimated nucleated cell counts. Assay used: immunoSEQ multiplex PCR; TCRdb lists only in-frame clones, some missing. That table furnishes V, J and clone size, whereas the DNA furnished D and trimming. The repertoire has about 120,000 clones, about 79% of them found once; the top ten carry 3% to 4.5%. This chain connects TRBV28 to TRBJ2-2; 10 positions agree with TRBD1. The source of this sequence is an elderly woman with acute or convalescent COVID-19. The sequenced material came from peripheral blood. As DNA, the CDR3 is TGTGCCAGCGTGACAGGGGGCGCCTACACCGGGGAGCTGTTTTTT. It translates to CASVTGGAYTGELFF.